Given below is one T cell receptor (beta chain) in context. This receptor's antigen is unknown. There are no base qualities to consult, and no much larger clone falls within one base. These data come from a study of cytomegalovirus exposure and HLA in healthy donors (dated by TCRdb to 2017 to 2019). In the study overall: An earlier analysis of approximately 590 of the donors reported approximately 290 Gb of sequence data and approximately 110 million unique TCR beta sequences from about 179 million T cells. An early release covering some 640 HLA-typed donors comprised around 300 gigabases of sequencing data and approximately 85 million unique TCR sequences. Of the 398 genotyped donors, roughly 80% fell in the genetic ancestry cluster associated with self-reported Caucasian donors. The study was designed to test whether signatures of past pathogen exposure could be identified by cataloging public T cell receptors. The study profiled the T cell repertoires of some 610 subjects by immunosequencing and related them to cytomegalovirus serostatus. Besides the first cohort of roughly 660 subjects, a separate validation cohort made up of about 120 different subjects was used. To predict cytomegalovirus infection status, the study brought together high-throughput TCR immunosequencing, statistical association of individual TCRs with disease status, and machine learning. To study patterns of TCR occurrence, a later analysis re-analyzed previously published TCR beta repertoires from around 660 donors and added high-resolution HLA genotyping. Rather than drawing on any new phenotypic data, the later analysis identified candidate immune exposures from TCR beta sequences and the way those sequences occurred across donors. An earlier analysis of more than 450 of the donors used high-throughput TCR beta sequencing to judge whether each TCR beta V gene segment behaved as functional or pseudogenic. Alongside the repertoire data, information on donor age, sex, ethnicity and CMV serostatus was compiled. In a later genetic analysis, genome-wide SNP genotypes for about 65% of the 666 donors were used, and that subset was treated as a discovery cohort. All discovery cohort repertoires had been generated using a single sequencing platform. Class I and class II HLA loci were covered by the typing at four-digit resolution. The number of donors typed differed by locus, with about 629-630 for A, B, C, DRB1 and DQB1, over 500 for DQA1, about 610 for DPA1, and around 430 for DPB1. About five DR-DQ haplotypes were treated as single units for association and clustering because of strong linkage in the cohort. Among about 410 genotyped donors of the cohort, an average of around 240,000 unique TCR beta nucleotide sequences was sequenced per donor, of which 15% to 20% were non-productive. The paper as a whole reports these results and caveats: A later analysis found that TCR association rates varied across HLA loci, with DRB1 alleles showing the most associated TCRs and HLA-C alleles the fewest. Most TCR sequences were seen in very few donors, while some public TCRs were found in many individuals. In an earlier analysis of some 500 of the donors, most TCR beta V segments appeared in productive rearrangements about 90% or about 30% of the time, broadly matching IMGT annotations. A further reported finding was that TCR beta sequences accurately predicted the HLA-A and HLA-B alleles for most subjects in the first cohort. Cytomegalovirus status was reported to be diagnosed by the classifier with high specificity and sensitivity in both the original and validation cohorts. A cluster of highly shared sequence variants was judged likely to represent a technical artifact of the sequencing pipeline. The presence/absence analyses assumed that sequencing depth was roughly uniform across donors, and that assumption may not be true. Most CMV-associated TCR beta chains appeared to be HLA-restricted in a later analysis, and the HLA associations seemed to be driven largely by CMV exposure. The authors suggested that the approach could potentially be generalized to other disease states and immunological phenotypes. Some IMGT-functional V segments, including TRBV6-2 and TRBV6-3, could not be told apart with the 87-base-pair reads, so those segments were excluded. Because counts were too low, under 20 rarely observed V segments, including chromosome 9 orphons, were left out of the earlier analysis of a few hundred of the donors. A later analysis found that HLA-associated TCR beta chains were more clonally expanded and had lower generation probabilities than equally common non-associated chains. The cohort was sequenced for TCR beta chains only, and without alpha or paired-chain data the features that could be detected were limited. Linkage disequilibrium might explain the correlated functional status among segregating V segments, but an unknown experimental factor could not be excluded. In vitro tests confirmed that a few of the cytomegalovirus-associated TCR beta chains recognize cytomegalovirus antigens. HLA typing was unavailable for some donors at each locus, so association tests used only the typed subset. In a later genetic analysis, a missense DCLRE1C variant was associated with V-gene and J-gene trimming of TCR beta chains, and the association was replicated in an independent cohort. In a later analysis, some 18,000 TCR beta sequences were associated with specific HLA alleles at a false discovery rate of 0.05. Immune exposure information for the cohort was limited to CMV serostatus. Compared with the roughly 710-donor mean, donors in an Asian-associated ancestry cluster had fewer N-insertions in productive TCRs, according to a later genetic analysis. The study listed 150 to 200 TCR beta chains as associated with cytomegalovirus. A later analysis reported that several top co-occurrence clusters appeared linked to parvovirus B19, influenza, CMV and Epstein-Barr virus. When HLA alleles, especially DR and DQ, strongly co-occurred, attributing TCR associations to individual alleles was difficult.

At the junction V is shortened by 5 bases and J by 4 bases; bases outside the gene matches: 6. The CDR3 runs 14 residues from the cysteine to the phenylalanine. Only the CDR3 part of the read is kept: 42 bases, read in frame from the first base. Taken from the germline V gene, the CDR1 and CDR2 loops are SNHLY and FYNNEI. The cohort was made up of about 610 healthy bone marrow donors. At the time of sampling, every cohort member was nominally healthy, though immune exposures that went unrecorded were likely present. The donor tested CMV seronegative, placing the donor among the 352 seronegative members of the cohort. Each donor provided a peripheral blood sample, and peripheral blood mononuclear cells were used for TCR beta sequencing. Genomic DNA was extracted from the blood cell samples with the Qiagen DNeasy Blood Extraction Kit. Library generation was performed with the immunoSEQ multiplex PCR assay. For the multiplex PCR, a mixture combining 60 forward primers for TCR Vbeta segments and 13 reverse primers for TCR Jbeta segments was used. Amplification of the CDR3 region of rearranged TCR beta genes was performed with a multiplex PCR assay on genomic DNA. Amplified TCR beta libraries were sequenced as 87-base-pair reads on the Illumina HiSeq System. Regarding the original processing steps: A later analysis tallied about 77 million unique TCR beta chains across the 600 to 700 repertoires, and about 12 million of those chains were shared by two or more donors. Raw reads were error-corrected and collapsed into unique sequences by a nearest-neighbor algorithm in which closely related sequences were merged to remove PCR and sequencing errors. CDR3 sequences were aligned to IMGT reference sequences to assign V, D and J gene segments. Each retained sequence needed at least a six-nucleotide match to both a V gene segment and a J gene segment. A rearrangement counted as productive if the CDR3 had no stop codons and remained in frame with V and J, and every other rearrangement counted as non-productive. Following IMGT convention, CDR3 was defined as the stretch from the second conserved V-encoded cysteine up to the conserved J-encoded phenylalanine. The earlier analysis of around 640 of the donors excluded sequences that lacked an unambiguous match to a single V gene segment. In an earlier analysis of roughly 500 of the donors, V segments were called functional above 56.7% productive rearrangements and were called segregating when the between-donor standard deviation exceeded 5%. A statistical classification framework was built to diagnose cytomegalovirus status from the catalog of TCR beta chain sequences. V and J gene assignment, in a later analysis, came from comparing TCR nucleotide sequences with IMGT/GENE-DB human TR gene sequences. Using the TCRdist pipeline, a later analysis assigned CDR3 sequences along with most-parsimonious VDJ recombination scenarios. A later analysis defined each TCR beta chain by its CDR3 amino acid sequence plus V-gene family, and excluded reads lacking a unique V-gene family. As a way to deal with suspected cross-contamination and a sequencing artifact, a later analysis dropped approximately 590 nucleotide sequences that were highly shared and had low generation probability. For each public chain, a later analysis derived a clonal expansion index from normalized ranks of inferred template counts within each repertoire. Generation probabilities in a later analysis came from a VDJ recombination model fitted to out-of-frame rearrangements, and those results were checked against IGoR. In a later analysis, TCR-TCR, TCR-HLA and TCR-CMV co-occurrence was scored with hypergeometric tests, and a repertoire-size bias correction was applied to TCR pairs. To estimate false discovery rates, a later analysis permuted the HLA or CMV assignments 20 times. A later analysis grouped co-occurring TCRs with DBSCAN, adding TCRdist sequence similarity when clustering within HLA-allele-positive subsets. For co-occurrence clustering, repertoires with fewer than 30,000 or more than 120,000 public chains were excluded, along with five repertoires with anomalous nucleotide sharing. TCRdb re-hosts the immuneACCESS table, in-frame sequences only. Its copies lack some clones; in the studies checked, an unresolved V gene accounts for under half of them, and the cause for the rest is not known. Clonal size and the V and J genes are those of that table, whereas D and trimming came from the DNA. The sample table holds approximately 130,000 clones, of which roughly 73% were seen once. The ten largest clones add up to 0.95% to 1.4% of the sample.

This TCR came from a male donor in good health and CMV-seronegative. Sequencing input: PBMCs. The sequence is built from TRBV2 and TRBJ1-2, with 8 bases aligning to TRBD1. The CDR3 is CASSKTGGSYGYTF. The bases read TGTGCCAGCAGTAAAACAGGGGGTAGCTATGGCTACACCTTC.